This T cell receptor (beta chain) stems from a study of identical twins. Whole-study findings and limits: Beta clonotypes that were abundant in cord blood contained fewer insertions, a pattern absent from memory repertoires. These conclusions were based on statistical analysis (cross-sectional, not following the same donors).

Donors uniformly comprised healthy Caucasians. The V end lost 7 bases, the J end lost 7 bases, and 14 bases lay between the germline ends. Germline V gives CDR1 MNHEY, CDR2 SVGEGT. The CDR3 has 13 residues. In its sample, this clonotype was seen many times. Its antigen is unidentified. A universal primer site arose from template switching, and cDNA bore unique molecular identifiers. TCRdb itself ran the 5' RACE reads through MiXCR, one entry per CDR3 protein. The sample carries approximately 620,000 distinct CDR3 sequences, about 9.4% recorded once. These sequences were also reported in another study, on yellow fever vaccine responses in identical twins.

The sequence derives from a woman between 18 and 29 years old in good health. Sequences were obtained from PBMCs. The chain combines TRBV6-2 or TRBV6-3 with TRBJ2-1; perhaps TRBD2 as D (6 bases). The DNA of the CDR3 is TGTGCCAGCAAACGAACGGGGGTAAATGAGCAGTTCTTC. This codes for CASKRTGVNEQFF.